This T cell receptor beta chain was identified during a study of blood T cell repertoires in COVID-19. On the study more broadly: The analysed material was cDNA or gDNA that came from T cells, B-cell-depleted T cells, or PBMCs.

The CDR3 contains 12 residues. Unmatched junction bases numbered 4, after V lost 6 bases and J lost 10 bases. Under the authors' procedure: The authors estimated nucleated cell counts from reference gene primer amplification. Clones were sequenced by immunoSEQ multiplex PCR, and TCRdb holds only the in-frame ones, with some missing. V and J calls and clone size are as listed in that table; D and trimming were resolved from the DNA. The top ten hold 15% of the sample, which has about 250,000 clones, approximately 90% seen once. Cohort assignment relied on participant-reported clinical history. Among Cohort 3 donors, those recovered had two negative PCRs, clearance, or symptom resolution.

The gene calls are TRBV12-3 or TRBV12-4 and TRBJ1-1; 11 bases map to TRBD1. The sequence derives from a man younger than 30 who had recovered from COVID-19. The sample consisted of PBMCs or T cells enriched from blood (not recorded which). CDR3 protein: CASSRTGGLAFF. In DNA, the CDR3 is TGTGCCAGCAGCCGGACAGGGGGCTTAGCTTTCTTT.